The 11 T cell receptor beta chains presented below share a single source sample, sequenced in a study of early T cells in non-severe SARS-CoV-2 infection. MiXCR was run by TCRdb on the 5' RACE reads, yielding one entry per CDR3 protein. The sample lists over 25,000 distinct CDR3 sequences; about 5.7% were seen once. Sequenced input: whole blood. All receptors come from an adult who was a healthcare worker with PCR-confirmed SARS-CoV-2 infection or an uninfected control (not recorded which).

In its sample, this clonotype was seen once. A read error may be the cause here, since a much bigger clone is one base away. This chain links TRBV19 with TRBJ2-7; D is perhaps TRBD1 (5 bases). This CDR3 contains 11 residues. Trimming shortened V by 6 bases and J by 4 bases, and 7 bases separated the two germline ends. The germline gives CDR1 LNHDA, CDR2 SQIVND (reference sequence). CDR3: CASRDRYEQYF. CDR3 DNA: TGTGCCAGTAGAGACAGATACGAGCAGTACTTC.

Ten or more counts support this clonotype. The chain couples TRBV2 to TRBJ2-5; 8 bases fit TRBD2. The CDR3 spans 14 residues. The ends lost 1 base at V and 5 bases at J; junction bases unmatched: 3. Germline CDR1 and CDR2: SNHLY and FYNNEI. The CDR3 loop reads CASSEDSGGETQYF. In nucleotides, the CDR3 is TGTGCCAGCAGTGAAGACTCGGGGGGGGAGACCCAGTACTTC.

This clonotype was counted at least ten times. The chain uses TRBV20-1 and TRBJ2-7; D tentatively fits TRBD1 or TRBD2 (6 bases each). V was trimmed by 5 bases and J by 3 bases, leaving 14 bases between them. In germline, CDR1 is DFQATT, CDR2 SNEGSKA (reference sequence). The CDR3 spans 13 residues. Written as DNA, the CDR3 is TGCAGTGCTGTTTGGGGGGCAAACTACGAGCAGTACTTC. This encodes CSAVWGANYEQYF.

This clonotype is deemed medium-sized. The chain links TRBV12-3 or TRBV12-4 to TRBJ2-5; D might be TRBD1 or TRBD2, each matching 5 bases. The CDR3 totals 14 residues. V lost 5 bases, J lost 4 bases, and 14 bases lay in between. The CDR3 DNA reads TGTGCCAGCAGTCCATCTGGGACCTTAGAGACCCAGTACTTC. Protein: CASSPSGTLETQYF.

This sequence joins TRBV19 and TRBJ2-1; no firm D call. The germline gives CDR1 LNHDA, CDR2 SQIVND (reference sequence). The CDR3 length is 13 residues. Trimming stripped 11 bases from V and 7 bases from J, with 18 bases between. CDR3 DNA sequence: TGTGCCTCCACCGTCGGCCCCCAAAATGAGCAGTTCTTC. This gives the protein CASTVGPQNEQFF. Looking up the rest from reference TRBV19 and TRBJ2-1 gives the full variable domain: DGGITQSPKYLFRKEGQNVTLSCEQNLNHDAMYWYRQDPGQGLRLIYYSQIVNDFQKGDIAEGYSVSREKKESFPLTVTSAQKNPTAFYLCASTVGPQNEQFFGPGTRLTVL.

This clonotype was observed many times. The V and J genes are TRBV18 and TRBJ1-5, with D possibly TRBD1 on 5 matching bases. Germline V lookup: CDR1 KGHSH, CDR2 LQKENI. Between the trimmed V and J ends, which lost 6 bases and 6 bases, there was a span of 18 bases. This CDR3 comprises 15 residues. CDR3 sequence: CASSITRQGSQPQHF. The CDR3 DNA follows: TGTGCCAGCTCTATAACGAGGCAGGGCAGTCAGCCCCAGCATTTT.

This clonotype was recorded at least ten times. The chain joins TRBV7-2 to TRBJ2-7; 7 bases align to TRBD1. Germline V gene lookup returns CDR1 SGHTA and CDR2 FQGNSA. This CDR3 region has 14 residues. V lost 6 bases, J lost 0 bases, and 5 bases stayed unmatched. Here the CDR3 reads CASRPGTASYEQYF. The CDR3 DNA follows: TGTGCCAGCAGACCTGGGACAGCCTCCTACGAGCAGTACTTC.

At least ten counts were recorded for this clonotype. The V gene is TRBV7-3, the J gene TRBJ2-5; 8 bases are a match to TRBD2. The germline V gene has CDR1 SGHTA and CDR2 FQGTGA. The CDR3 runs to 15 residues. The J segment lost 1 base and the V segment lost 6 bases, leaving 7 bases of the junction unmatched. CDR3 nucleotides: TGTGCCAGCAGGCTCGGGGGGGCCTCCCAAGAGACCCAGTACTTC. Its translation is CASRLGGASQETQYF.

This clonotype came up many times. For the CDR3, the DNA is TGTGCCAGCAGTTCCCCGCAGGGTCAGGTAGTCTACGAGCAGTACTTC. Translated, it gives CASSSPQGQVVYEQYF. The chain uses TRBV27 and TRBJ2-7; possibly TRBD1 for D (5 bases). The CDR3 is made up of 16 amino acids. CDR1 and CDR2 (germline): MNHEY, SMNVEV (reference sequence). V gave up 4 bases and J gave up 3 bases, with 19 bases separating them.

This clonotype was seen ten or more times. The chain carries TRBV25-1 and TRBJ2-1; no clear D. Trimming took off 5 bases at V and 3 bases at J, with 8 bases between the two ends. This CDR3 is 13 amino acids long. Germline V gene sequence: CDR1 MGHDK, CDR2 SYGVNS. The CDR3 loop reads CASSRYNYNEQFF. The CDR3 DNA reads as TGTGCCAGCAGTAGGTATAACTACAATGAGCAGTTCTTC.

This clonotype came up a few times. The rearrangement joins TRBV7-8 to TRBJ2-5; D may match TRBD1 or TRBD2 (5 bases each). The CDR3 has 15 amino acids. Trimming removed 5 bases at V and 5 bases at J, with 18 bases between. In germline, CDR1 is SGHVS, CDR2 FQNEAQ. In DNA, the CDR3 is TGTGCCAGCAGCCCCAAACGACAGAGGGAGGAGACCCAGTACTTC. Translated, it gives CASSPKRQREETQYF.